This TCR beta chain is drawn from a study of breast tumors, draining lymph nodes, adjacent tissues. Points from the study as a whole: Tumors had less TCR diversity than lymph nodes, more than nontumor tissue.

The lymph nodes were axillary draining lymph nodes from breast cancer patients. TCRdb reanalysed the multiplex PCR reads using MiXCR and keeps one entry per CDR3 protein. Of roughly 80,000 distinct CDR3 sequences in the sample, around 20% were seen once. CDR3 size: 14 residues. V shed 3 bases and J shed 2 bases, with 7 bases lying between them. This clonotype was detected many times. The antigen remains unidentified. The sequencing sample was made of axillary lymph node tissue. This clonotype was sampled from a female donor with breast cancer. Some clones in this sample may be carry-over from other donors' samples. The chain joins TRBV12-3 or TRBV12-4 to TRBJ1-4; tentatively, D is TRBD1 (5 bases). The CDR3 sequence: CASSFRGTNEKLFF. DNA of the CDR3: TGTGCCAGCAGTTTTCGGGGGACTAATGAAAAACTGTTTTTT.